One and the same sample provided the 22 T cell receptor beta chains below, sequenced in a study of radiotherapy plus CTLA-4 blockade in lung cancer. Using immunoSEQ multiplex PCR, the repertoire was profiled, and TCRdb retains in-frame clones only, with some absent. The sample contains approximately 48,000 clones, about four fifths of which appear only once. Sequenced here: peripheral blood, sampled from a patient treated with radiotherapy plus ipilimumab. The receptors originated from a human donor with non-small cell lung cancer whose response to radiotherapy plus ipilimumab could not be evaluated.

The chain couples TRBV30 to TRBJ1-1; TRBD1 matches 10 bases. CDR1 GTSNPN and CDR2 SVGIG come from the germline V gene (reference sequence). This CDR3 region has 14 residues. J lost 5 bases, V lost 7 bases, and 10 bases had no gene match. The CDR3 sequence is CASKGGQGKTEAFF. CDR3 bases: TGTGCCTCGAAGGGGGGACAGGGGAAGACTGAAGCTTTCTTT.

The rearrangement links TRBV27 to TRBJ2-1; TRBD2 matches 12 bases. The CDR3 runs to 16 residues. Per germline, CDR1 MNHEY and CDR2 SMNVEV (reference sequence). The V and J ends lost 4 bases and 7 bases, in that order; junction bases with no gene match: 8. CDR3 DNA: TGTGCCAGCAGTTCCCGGACTAGCGGGACTCTTAATGAGCAGTTCTTC. Its protein is CASSSRTSGTLNEQFF.

The V gene is TRBV28, the J gene TRBJ1-1, with a weak D call TRBD1 (5 bases). The CDR3 runs 14 residues. Trimming pared 8 bases from V and 4 bases from J, leaving 17 bases between. CDR1 and CDR2 from the germline V gene are MDHEN and SYDVKM. CDR3 sequence: CASARRGGRTEAFF. In DNA, the CDR3 is TGTGCCAGCGCTAGGAGGGGCGGGCGCACTGAAGCTTTCTTT.

This clone was seen just once. The chain employs TRBV9 and TRBJ1-4, with D possibly matching TRBD1 (5 bases). This CDR3 spans 16 amino acids. Germline V gene lookup returns CDR1 SGDLS and CDR2 YYNGEE. Trimming shortened V by 2 bases and J by 8 bases, and 19 bases separated the two germline ends. DNA for the CDR3: TGTGCCAGCAGCGTGAACCCCCAGGGAAAGGTGGAAAAACTGTTTTTT. This encodes CASSVNPQGKVEKLFF.

The chain links TRBV28 to TRBJ2-3; 14 bases line up with TRBD2. With V trimmed by 7 bases and J by 4 bases, 7 bases remained unmatched. CDR3 length: 16 residues. Germline loops: CDR1 MDHEN, CDR2 SYDVKM. The CDR3 nucleotides read TGTGCCAGCAACTCGGGACTAGCGGGAGTCCCAGATACGCAGTATTTT. It codes for CASNSGLAGVPDTQYF. Drawing the rest from reference TRBV28 and TRBJ2-3, the complete variable domain is DVKVTQSSRYLVKRTGEKVFLECVQDMDHENMFWYRQDPGLGLRLIYFSYDVKMKEKGDIPEGYSVSREKKERFSLILESASTNQTSMYLCASNSGLAGVPDTQYFGPGTRLTVL.

V is TRBV29-1 and J is TRBJ1-2; D is unclear. The CDR3 length is 11 residues. V was shortened by 7 bases and J by 2 bases, with 8 bases between the two germline ends. Germline V CDR1 and CDR2: SQVTM, ANQGSEA. In DNA form, the CDR3 reads TGCAGCGATCAGGAAAACTATGGCTACACCTTC. Amino acid sequence: CSDQENYGYTF. Full variable domain (missing parts from reference TRBV29-1 and TRBJ1-2): SAVISQKPSRDICQRGTSLTIQCQVDSQVTMMFWYRQQPGQSLTLIATANQGSEATYESGFVIDKFPISRPNLTFSTLTVSNMSPEDSSIYLCSDQENYGYTFGSGTRLTVV.

This clone was detected only a few times. The chain is built from TRBV5-6 and TRBJ2-5; 9 bases line up with TRBD1. Trimming cost V 3 bases and J 0 bases; bases outside gene matches: 6. CDR1 SGHDT and CDR2 YYEEEE come from the germline V gene. This CDR3 is 16 amino acids long. The CDR3 loop reads CASSSHGTGYQETQYF. In DNA, the CDR3 is TGTGCCAGCAGCTCGCACGGGACAGGGTACCAAGAGACCCAGTACTTC.

The rearrangement links TRBV5-6 to TRBJ1-2; a possible D gene is TRBD1 (6 bases). The germline gives CDR1 SGHDT, CDR2 YYEEEE. V lost 4 bases and J lost 3, with 13 bases in between. The CDR3 totals 14 residues. In nucleotides, the CDR3 is TGTGCCAGCAGCACTACAGGGAACGACTATGGCTACACCTTC. It specifies CASSTTGNDYGYTF.

The chain has TRBV14 and TRBJ1-2; no clear D gene. Per germline, CDR1 SGHDN and CDR2 FVKESK. Trimming pared 5 bases from V and 5 bases from J, leaving 12 bases between. This CDR3 is 13 amino acids long. The DNA of the CDR3 is TGTGCCAGCAGCTACAATGCAGTATATGGCTACACCTTC. Translated, it gives CASSYNAVYGYTF.

The chain couples TRBV6-5 to TRBJ2-5, with a weak D call TRBD2 (5 bases). Near its end, the DNA agrees better with TRBJ2-7, so the J call may be wrong. CDR1 and CDR2 from the germline V gene are MNHEY and SVGAGI. The CDR3 has 16 amino acids. The CDR3 here is CASSYSRGNLYYEQYF. As DNA, the CDR3 is TGTGCCAGCAGTTACTCGAGAGGGAATCTATACTACGAGCAGTACTTC.

The V and J genes are TRBV6-5 and TRBJ2-1, with a weak D call TRBD2 (5 bases). CDR1 is MNHEY, CDR2 SVGAGI, per germline. Trimming left V 6 bases short and J 2 bases short, with 14 bases between. The CDR3 sequence is 15 residues long. This CDR3 reads CASRGRGRTYNEQFF. The CDR3 nucleotides read TGTGCCAGCAGGGGGAGAGGGAGAACCTACAATGAGCAGTTCTTC.

The chain joins TRBV5-6 to TRBJ2-7; 7 nucleotides align to TRBD1. In germline, CDR1 is SGHDT, CDR2 YYEEEE. The CDR3 has 16 amino acids. Unmatched junction bases numbered 13, after V lost 4 bases and J lost 3 bases. The CDR3 region is CASSGGIGQVYYEQYF. The CDR3 DNA is TGTGCCAGCAGCGGGGGAATCGGACAGGTGTACTACGAGCAGTACTTC. Together with reference TRBV5-6 and TRBJ2-7, the CDR3 gives the full variable domain: DAGVTQSPTHLIKTRGQQVTLRCSPKSGHDTVSWYQQALGQGPQFIFQYYEEEERQRGNFPDRFSGHQFPNYSSELNVNALLLGDSALYLCASSGGIGQVYYEQYFGPGTRLTVT.

Written as DNA, the CDR3 is TGTGCCAGCAGTTCTTCAGGGACAGGATTTCTCGGGAGCTCCTATAATTCACCCCTCCACTTT. It codes for CASSSSGTGFLGSSYNSPLHF. The chain combines TRBV28 with TRBJ1-6; 8 positions agree with TRBD1. Per the germline V gene, CDR1 is MDHEN and CDR2 is SYDVKM. With V trimmed by 4 bases and J by 0 bases, 17 bases remained unmatched. CDR3 length: 21 amino acids.

This chain links TRBV7-9 with TRBJ2-7; D is perhaps TRBD1 (6 bases). V was pared by 5 bases and J by 5 bases, with 7 bases between. CDR1 SEHNR and CDR2 FQNEAQ come from the germline V gene (reference sequence). The CDR3 loop spans 11 amino acids. The CDR3 here is CASSHRDEQYF. As DNA, the CDR3 is TGTGCCAGCAGCCACAGGGACGAGCAGTACTTC.

The J gene is TRBJ2-5, the V gene TRBV4-1; 9 bases are shared with TRBD2. The CDR3 spans 19 residues. The V gene end was trimmed by 0 bases and the J gene end by 5 bases; junction bases not matched to a gene: 16. The germline CDR1 and CDR2 sequences are MGHRA and YSYEKL. CDR3 coding DNA: TGCGCCAGCAGCCAAGAGGGCGGGGCTAGCGGGATGTTTCGGGAGACCCAGTACTTC. Its translation: CASSQEGGASGMFRETQYF.

This chain links TRBV5-1 with TRBJ2-3; D is undetermined. Germline-derived CDR1 and CDR2 are SGHRS and YFSETQ. The CDR3 runs to 15 residues. V was clipped by 4 bases and J by 1 base, with 13 bases between them. The CDR3 here is CASSVSGWGTDTQYF. The CDR3 nucleotides are TGCGCCAGCAGCGTTTCAGGATGGGGCACAGATACGCAGTATTTT. Drawing the rest from reference TRBV5-1 and TRBJ2-3, the complete variable domain is KAGVTQTPRYLIKTRGQQVTLSCSPISGHRSVSWYQQTPGQGLQFLFEYFSETQRNKGNFPGRFSGRQFSNSRSEMNVSTLELGDSALYLCASSVSGWGTDTQYFGPGTRLTVL.

CDR3 DNA: TGTGCCAGCAGTTACTATCCCCCCGGGGTATACTATGGCTACACCTTC. Translating gives CASSYYPPGVYYGYTF. The rearrangement joins TRBV6-5 to TRBJ1-2; D is uncertain. The V gene lost 1 base and the J gene lost 3 bases, with 15 bases spanning the gap. Germline loops: CDR1 MNHEY, CDR2 SVGAGI. The CDR3 runs 16 residues.

The V gene is TRBV27, the J gene TRBJ1-5; 7 bases map to TRBD1. CDR1 and CDR2 (germline): MNHEY, SMNVEV (reference sequence). The CDR3 totals 14 residues. Germline trimming cut 9 bases from V and 3 bases from J; bases unmatched to any gene: 8. This chain's CDR3 is CARMTGKVNQPQHF. DNA for the CDR3: TGTGCCAGGATGACAGGGAAGGTCAATCAGCCCCAGCATTTT.

V usage is TRBV4-1 and J usage is TRBJ2-2; 7 bases map to TRBD1. V lost 4 bases, J lost 6 bases, and 8 bases stayed unmatched. The CDR3 length is 15 residues. Germline V gene data show CDR1 as MGHRA and CDR2 as YSYEKL. Written as DNA, the CDR3 is TGCGCCAGCAGCCCGACAGGGTTGACGGCCGGGGAGCTGTTTTTT. Protein product: CASSPTGLTAGELFF.

The CDR3 is CASASSSGVYEQYF. The DNA for the CDR3 is TGTGCCAGCGCCTCTTCTAGCGGGGTTTACGAGCAGTACTTC. The chain is built from TRBV13 and TRBJ2-7, with 9 bases that match TRBD2. The CDR3 covers 14 residues. With 8 bases clipped from V and 4 bases from J, the junction kept 9 bases outside the gene matches. Germline V gives CDR1 PRHDT, CDR2 FYEKMQ (reference sequence).

This chain links TRBV2 with TRBJ2-4, with 10 nucleotides matching TRBD2. The CDR3 has 15 amino acids. The V and J ends lost 9 bases and 1 base, in that order; junction bases with no gene match: 6. Germline CDR1 and CDR2: SNHLY and FYNNEI. Here the CDR3 reads CARSLAGEAKNIQYF. CDR3 coding DNA: TGTGCCAGGAGTCTAGCGGGAGAGGCCAAAAACATTCAGTACTTC.

This sequence joins TRBV28 and TRBJ1-2; 10 bases fit TRBD1. The trim removed 7 bases at V and 7 bases at J, leaving 12 bases unmatched. The germline CDR1 and CDR2 sequences are MDHEN and SYDVKM. The CDR3 is 15 residues long. The CDR3 loop is CASNPWGTGEGGYTF. DNA of the CDR3: TGTGCCAGCAACCCCTGGGGGACAGGGGAGGGTGGCTACACCTTC.